This T cell receptor (beta chain) was profiled in a study of monozygotic twins with inflammatory bowel disease. The study's findings and limits: Relative clonotype sharing with others was diminished in IBD patients versus healthy twins, particularly with disease activity.

On this clonotype: Its cognate antigen is unknown.

Germline V gives CDR1 SGHNT, CDR2 YYREEE (reference sequence). This CDR3 is 15 amino acids long. Each sample had eight separate cDNA synthesis reactions. Each UMI, carrying a 6-nucleotide sample barcode, came from template switching. Two nested PCRs, approximately 16 and 10 cycles, amplified TCRalpha and TCRbeta cDNA. Using the 5' RACE reads, TCRdb records one entry per CDR3 protein without DNA. The specimen's table records about 210,000 distinct CDR3 sequences. This sequence joins TRBV5-4 and TRBJ2-7; as DNA is missing, the TRBD1 call by TCRdb cannot be tested. The sequence was collected from a human donor with ulcerative colitis or Crohn's disease, or a healthy co-twin of an affected twin (not recorded which). Sequencing was done on a sample of blood. CDR3: CASTNPKTGTGEQYF.